What follows describes a single T cell receptor (beta chain). Its antigen is still unknown. The data were taken from a study of follicular helper T cells after annual influenza vaccination. Broader study findings: ICOS+CD38+ cTfh clonality tracked population frequency, and its change tracked circulating plasmablast change. Each annual vaccination recalled recurring oligoclonal ICOS+CD38+ cTfh clonotypes.

Regarding time point: 2015-2016 season, 7 days after influenza vaccination. Vaccine contraindications, substance abuse, HIV/AIDS, active malignancy and active illness excluded donors. Per time point, 40-100 mL of blood was sampled. The repertoire was sequenced with immunoSEQ multiplex PCR; TCRdb's copy has only in-frame clones and lacks some. The sample lists over 8,500 clones; 82% were seen once. The V end was cut by 4 bases, the J end by 3 bases, with 15 bases between. There are 15 residues in the CDR3. From germline, CDR1 is LNHDA and CDR2 SQIVND (reference sequence). The sequence derives from an adult who received the influenza vaccine. Sequenced here: CXCR5+ CD38- circulating T follicular helper cells from blood, sampled 7 days after influenza vaccination. Subset given: circulating Tfh, non-naive CD4+CXCR5+PD-1+ (ICOS+CD38+ or ICOS-CD38-). V usage is TRBV19 and J usage is TRBJ1-1; a possible D gene is TRBD1 (5 bases). The CDR3 here is CASSNLAGRDTEAFF. In nucleotides, the CDR3 is TGTGCCAGTAGTAATTTGGCAGGGCGAGACACTGAAGCTTTCTTT.